This T cell receptor beta chain was found in a study of long-term antiretroviral therapy in people with HIV. The study, taken as a whole, reports: No data on ART adherence, viral resistance or therapy changes. Blood obtained between about 2004 and 2018 may reflect older ART regimens. The data indicate that diversity increased after ART but remained below transplant donor controls.

Each donor had at least one pre-ART and at least two post-ART PBMC samples. Germline lookup yields CDR1 GTSNPN and CDR2 SVGIG (reference sequence). Trimming removed 0 bases at V and 10 bases at J, with 9 bases between. This CDR3 is 11 amino acids long. This was the immunoSEQ v3.0 assay at survey level. Sequencing used immunoSEQ multiplex PCR; TCRdb keeps in-frame clones, though not all of them. The table lists about 21,000 clones, 88% of them singletons. A word on this clone: No antigen is known for it.

The TCR sequence derives from a man aged 55 to 69 with HIV. V is TRBV30 and J is TRBJ1-2, with D unresolved. Sequenced material: unsorted PBMCs, taken 2.3 years after starting antiretroviral therapy. This chain's CDR3 is CAWSVFPLYTF. The CDR3 DNA follows: TGTGCCTGGAGTGTATTTCCACTCTACACCTTC.